Sequencing of this T cell receptor (beta chain) was carried out in a study of beta chain features in type 1 diabetes. Regarding the study as a whole: Insertion counts at VDJ junctions were lower in type 1 diabetes patients, who also showed more deletions there.

V lost 5 bases and J lost 4, with 11 bases in between. In germline, CDR1 is SEHNR, CDR2 FQNEAQ (reference sequence). CDR3 size: 14 residues. For this clone: The antigen is unknown.

Every bit of the isolated RNA underwent reverse transcription, so sequencing read expressed TCRB transcripts. The study sequenced naive, central memory and regulatory T cell samples to an average of about 3.9 million reads. TCRdb's copy holds only in-frame clones and misses some; the assay was immunoSEQ multiplex PCR. The sample contains under 200,000 clones, 7% to 10% of which appear only once. The sample consisted of central memory CD4+ T cells from blood. The chain recombines TRBV7-9 with TRBJ2-2; D uncertain. The TCR comes from a woman between 18 and 30 years old in good health. CDR3 amino acids: CASSQANPTGELFF. The CDR3 coding sequence is TGTGCCAGCAGCCAGGCCAACCCCACCGGGGAGCTGTTTTTT.